This entry is about one T cell receptor (beta chain). The V and J ends lost 2 bases and 1 base, in that order; junction bases with no gene match: 12. Germline V CDR1 and CDR2: SGHKS, YYEKEE (reference sequence). The CDR3 is 17 residues long. Participants were placed into cohorts based on the clinical history they reported. Per the study methods: Cell counts per sample came from amplifying reference gene primers. Some clones are missing from TCRdb's copy, which holds only in-frame ones; the method was immunoSEQ multiplex PCR. D and trimming come from the DNA, and the V and J calls and clone size come from that table. The data contain 300,000 to 400,000 clones, roughly 90% of them singletons. The record originates from a study of blood T cell repertoires in COVID-19. Turning to the study itself: Acute and convalescent COVID-19 specimens originated in the United States, Italy and Spain. Sources were T cells, B-cell-depleted T cells, or PBMCs; the material itself was cDNA or gDNA.

This chain links TRBV5-5 with TRBJ2-7, with 7 bases lining up with TRBD1. Sequenced: PBMCs or T cells enriched from blood (not recorded which). This sequence originates from a woman aged 30 to 39 with acute COVID-19. Here the CDR3 reads CASSLSDRAISSYEQYF. CDR3 DNA sequence: TGTGCCAGCAGCTTATCCGACAGGGCCATTTCGTCCTACGAGCAGTACTTC. The variable domain in full, completed from reference TRBV5-5 and TRBJ2-7, reads DAGVTQSPTHLIKTRGQQVTLRCSPISGHKSVSWYQQVLGQGPQFIFQYYEKEERGRGNFPDRFSARQFPNYSSELNVNALLLGDSALYLCASSLSDRAISSYEQYFGPGTRLTVT.